This is a list of T cell receptor beta chains from one sample in a study of shared clonotypes between healthy human individuals. Using immunoSEQ multiplex PCR, the repertoire was profiled, and TCRdb retains in-frame clones only, with some absent. The repertoire has 190,000 or so clones, around 93% of them found once; the top ten carry 0.067%. The sample consisted of naive CD4+ T cells sorted from blood. These TCRs come from a woman aged 25-40 years in good health. Each CDR3 is given with its conserved first and last residue. Expanded clones get a size class; other rows say once, few or many, or leave the size out.

V gene,J gene,clone size,CDR3 protein
TRBV5-4,TRBJ1-6,NA,CASSLAQGMNSPLHF
TRBV7-9,TRBJ2-7,NA,CASRTTGEQYF
TRBV18,TRBJ1-1,NA,CASSGQGNTEAFF
TRBV19,TRBJ2-1,NA,CASSMLAATYNEQFF
TRBV5-1,TRBJ2-5,once,CASSKTGLAIQETQYF
TRBV18,TRBJ2-7,NA,CASSQILTGASYEQYF
TRBV19,NA,NA,CASSMGAGVSYEQYF
TRBV9,TRBJ1-2,NA,CASSTRVEGTYGYTF
TRBV5-1,TRBJ1-2,once,CASTPGQPYGYTF
TRBV30,TRBJ1-3,NA,CAWSKGQGLAGNTIYF
TRBV19,TRBJ2-1,NA,CASTRAGAFYNEQFF
TRBV14,TRBJ2-7,NA,CASSRRQGSYEQYF
TRBV18,TRBJ2-7,NA,CASSPPGQVHEQYF
TRBV30,TRBJ1-5,NA,CAGRVGAQPQHF
TRBV6-1,TRBJ1-1,NA,CASTYREGTEAFF
TRBV5-4,TRBJ2-7,NA,CASSLGAGAVYEQYF
TRBV2,TRBJ2-7,NA,CASRRKPGTGDYEQYF
TRBV28,TRBJ2-7,once,CASSSPGTSGSYFYEQYF
TRBV27,NA,NA,CASSLRETTYEQYF
TRBV19,TRBJ1-5,NA,CASSLHHDQPQHF
TRBV2,TRBJ2-7,few,CASATGYAYEQYF
TRBV5-1,TRBJ2-7,NA,CASSLGAGLDEQYF
TRBV7-9,TRBJ2-7,NA,CASTLGGPYEQYF
TRBV4-1,TRBJ2-2,once,CASSPPTRGLTGELFF
TRBV28,TRBJ1-1,NA,CASKLFTGENTEAFF
TRBV28,TRBJ1-2,NA,CASSFGGYGYTF
TRBV25-1,TRBJ2-5,NA,CASSVGLPEETQYF
TRBV28,NA,NA,CASSLRLAGYEQYF
TRBV19,TRBJ1-5,NA,CASSGTGGGNQPQHF
TRBV7-9,TRBJ1-4,NA,CASSGDRGLDEKLFF
TRBV7-9,TRBJ2-3,NA,CASSLVWTSGLSTDTQYF
TRBV28,TRBJ1-2,NA,CASSQVRRTFGGYTF
TRBV6-5,TRBJ1-1,few,CASSRQGTEAFF
TRBV6-7,TRBJ1-3,few,CASTTASGNTIYF
TRBV2,TRBJ2-6,NA,CAREQISGANVLTF
TRBV2,NA,once,CASRIQVNSYEQYF
TRBV18,TRBJ2-7,few,CASSPDRAGTYEQYF
TRBV6-5,TRBJ1-5,few,CATRRQGGNQPQHF
TRBV6-6,TRBJ1-4,NA,CASIGDHYEKLFF
TRBV5-1,TRBJ2-3,NA,CASSQQGDDTQYF
TRBV18,TRBJ2-7,NA,CASSPPRTGGDEQYF
TRBV7-9,TRBJ1-2,NA,CASSRDRDRTNYGYTF
TRBV7-9,TRBJ2-7,NA,CASSSTFEQYF
TRBV7-2,TRBJ1-2,NA,CASSLWGENHYGYTF
TRBV28,TRBJ2-7,NA,CASRLAGTYEQYF
TRBV5-1,TRBJ1-1,NA,CASSRSPQPSATEAFF
TRBV2,TRBJ1-3,few,CASSGVRSGNTIYF
TRBV10-1,TRBJ2-2,NA,CASSPFGNTGELFF
TRBV18,TRBJ2-7,NA,CASSPQDRGNEQYF